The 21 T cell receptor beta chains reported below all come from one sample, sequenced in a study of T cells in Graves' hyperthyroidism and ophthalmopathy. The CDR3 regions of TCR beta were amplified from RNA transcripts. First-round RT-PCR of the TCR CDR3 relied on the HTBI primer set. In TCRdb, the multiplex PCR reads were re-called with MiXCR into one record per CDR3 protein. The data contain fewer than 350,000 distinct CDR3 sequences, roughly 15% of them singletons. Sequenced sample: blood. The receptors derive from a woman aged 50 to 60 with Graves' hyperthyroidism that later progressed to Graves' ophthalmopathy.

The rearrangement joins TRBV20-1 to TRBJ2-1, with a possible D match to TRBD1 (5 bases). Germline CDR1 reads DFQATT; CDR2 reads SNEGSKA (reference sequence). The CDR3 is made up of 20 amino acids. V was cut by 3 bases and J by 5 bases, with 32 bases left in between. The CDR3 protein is CSASLLHSLQPVLGHNEQFF. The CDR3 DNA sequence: TGCAGTGCTAGTCTTCTTCACAGCCTTCAGCCAGTTTTGGGGCACAATGAGCAGTTCTTC.

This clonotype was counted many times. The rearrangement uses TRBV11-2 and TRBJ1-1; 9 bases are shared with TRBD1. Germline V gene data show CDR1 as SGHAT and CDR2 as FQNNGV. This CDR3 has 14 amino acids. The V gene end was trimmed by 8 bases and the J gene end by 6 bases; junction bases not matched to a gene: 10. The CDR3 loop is CASLTGTGSSEAFF. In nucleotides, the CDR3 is TGTGCCAGCCTTACCGGGACAGGGTCCTCTGAAGCTTTCTTT.

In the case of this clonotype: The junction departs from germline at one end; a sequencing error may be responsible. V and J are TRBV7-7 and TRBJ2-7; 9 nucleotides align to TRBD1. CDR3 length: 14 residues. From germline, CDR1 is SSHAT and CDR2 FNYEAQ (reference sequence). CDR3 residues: CASSPGQGSYEQCF. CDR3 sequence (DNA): TGTGCTAGCAGCCCGGGACAGGGTTCCTACGAGCAGTGCTTC.

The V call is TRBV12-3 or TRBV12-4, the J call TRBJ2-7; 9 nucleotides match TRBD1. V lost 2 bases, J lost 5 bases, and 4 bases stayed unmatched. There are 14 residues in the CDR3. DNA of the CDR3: TGTGCCAGCAGTTTATGGGGACAGGGCCACGAGCAGTACTTC. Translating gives CASSLWGQGHEQYF.

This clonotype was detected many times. CDR3 nucleotide sequence: TGTGCCAGCAGCTACCTGGTAGGGGGCCGCGGCTACACCTTC. Translated: CASSYLVGGRGYTF. The rearrangement links TRBV7-2 to TRBJ1-2; TRBD1 matches at 7 bases. The CDR3 runs 14 residues. V was pared by 4 bases and J by 8 bases, with 10 bases of the junction left unmatched. CDR1 and CDR2 (germline): SGHTA, FQGNSA. Supplemented by reference TRBV7-2 and TRBJ1-2, the full variable domain reads GAGVSQSPSNKVTEKGKDVELRCDPISGHTALYWYRQSLGQGLEFLIYFQGNSAPDKSGLPSDRFSAERTGGSVSTLTIQRTQQEDSAVYLCASSYLVGGRGYTFGSGTRLTVV.

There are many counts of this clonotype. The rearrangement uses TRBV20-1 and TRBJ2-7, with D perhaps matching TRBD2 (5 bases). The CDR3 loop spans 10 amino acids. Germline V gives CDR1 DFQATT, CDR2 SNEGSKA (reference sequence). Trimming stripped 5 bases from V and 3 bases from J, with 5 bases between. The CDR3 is CSARGYEQYF. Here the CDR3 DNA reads TGCAGTGCTCGGGGCTACGAGCAGTACTTC.

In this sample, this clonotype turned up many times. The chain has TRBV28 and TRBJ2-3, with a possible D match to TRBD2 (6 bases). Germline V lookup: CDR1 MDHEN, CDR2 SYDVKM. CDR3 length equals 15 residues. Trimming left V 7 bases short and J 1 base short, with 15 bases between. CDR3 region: CASIAPGDRTDTQYF. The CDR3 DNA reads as TGTGCCAGCATTGCCCCGGGGGACCGCACAGATACGCAGTATTTT.

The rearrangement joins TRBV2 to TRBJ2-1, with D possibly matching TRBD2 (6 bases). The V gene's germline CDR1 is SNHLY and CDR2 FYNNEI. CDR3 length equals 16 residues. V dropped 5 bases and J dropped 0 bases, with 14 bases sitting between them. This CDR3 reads CASSPSGLSSYNEQFF. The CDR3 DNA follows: TGTGCCAGCAGTCCCTCGGGACTGAGCTCCTACAATGAGCAGTTCTTC.

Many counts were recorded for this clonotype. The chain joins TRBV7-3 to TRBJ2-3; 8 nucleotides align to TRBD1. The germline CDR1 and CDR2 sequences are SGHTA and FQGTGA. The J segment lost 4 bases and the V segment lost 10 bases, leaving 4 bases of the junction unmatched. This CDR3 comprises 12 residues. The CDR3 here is CATNRGADTQYF. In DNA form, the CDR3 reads TGTGCCACTAACAGGGGGGCAGATACGCAGTATTTT. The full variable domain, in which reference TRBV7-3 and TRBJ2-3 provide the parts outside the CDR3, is GAGVSQTPSNKVTEKGKYVELRCDPISGHTALYWYRQSLGQGPEFLIYFQGTGAADDSGLPNDRFFAVRPEGSVSTLKIQRTERGDSAVYLCATNRGADTQYFGPGTRLTVL.

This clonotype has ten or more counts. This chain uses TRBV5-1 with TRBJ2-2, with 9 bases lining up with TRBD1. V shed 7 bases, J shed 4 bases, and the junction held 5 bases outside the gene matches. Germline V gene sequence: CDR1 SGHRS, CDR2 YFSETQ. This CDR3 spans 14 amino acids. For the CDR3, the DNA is TGCGCCAGCGCCGGGACAGGGTTCACCGGGGAGCTGTTTTTT. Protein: CASAGTGFTGELFF.

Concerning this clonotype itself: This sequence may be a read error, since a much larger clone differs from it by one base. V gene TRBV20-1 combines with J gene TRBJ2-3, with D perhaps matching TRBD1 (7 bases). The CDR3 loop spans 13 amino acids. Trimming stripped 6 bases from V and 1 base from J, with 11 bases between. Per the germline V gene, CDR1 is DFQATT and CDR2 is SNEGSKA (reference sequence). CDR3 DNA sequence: TGCAGTGCCCAGGGGGAGGGCACAGATACGCAGTATTTT. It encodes CSAQGEGTDTQYF.

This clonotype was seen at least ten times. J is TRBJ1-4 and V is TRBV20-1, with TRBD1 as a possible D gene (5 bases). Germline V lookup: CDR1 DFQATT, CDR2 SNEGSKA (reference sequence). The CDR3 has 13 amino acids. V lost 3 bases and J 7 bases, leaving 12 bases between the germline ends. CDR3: CSASRQGAEKLFF. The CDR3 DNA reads TGCAGTGCTAGTCGCCAGGGTGCTGAAAAACTGTTTTTT.

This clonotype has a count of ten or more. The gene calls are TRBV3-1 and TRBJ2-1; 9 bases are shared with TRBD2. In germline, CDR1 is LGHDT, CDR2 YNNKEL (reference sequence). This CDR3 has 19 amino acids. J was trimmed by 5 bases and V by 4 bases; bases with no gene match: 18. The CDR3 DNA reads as TGTGCCAGCAGCCTCCTGGGGGCTTTAGTAGCGGGAGCCAACAATGAGCAGTTCTTC. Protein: CASSLLGALVAGANNEQFF.

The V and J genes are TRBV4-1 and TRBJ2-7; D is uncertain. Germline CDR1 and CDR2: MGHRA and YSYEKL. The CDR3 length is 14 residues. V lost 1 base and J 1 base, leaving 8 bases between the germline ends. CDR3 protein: CASSQVQASYEQYF. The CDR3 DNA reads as TGCGCCAGCAGCCAAGTTCAGGCTTCCTACGAGCAGTACTTC.

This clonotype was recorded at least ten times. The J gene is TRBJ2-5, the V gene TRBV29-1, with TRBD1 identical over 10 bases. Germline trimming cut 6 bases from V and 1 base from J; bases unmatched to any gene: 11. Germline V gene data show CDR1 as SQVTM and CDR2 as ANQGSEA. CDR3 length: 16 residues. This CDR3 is CSVDAGTGALQETQYF. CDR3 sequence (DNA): TGCAGCGTCGACGCCGGGACAGGGGCCCTCCAAGAGACCCAGTACTTC.

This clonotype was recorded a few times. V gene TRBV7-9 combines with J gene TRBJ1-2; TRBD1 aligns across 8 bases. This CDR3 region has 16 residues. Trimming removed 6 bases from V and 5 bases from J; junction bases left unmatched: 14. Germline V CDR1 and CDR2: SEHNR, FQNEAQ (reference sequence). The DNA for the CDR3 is TGTGCCAGCAGTTTGGGATCGGGACAGGATACGTATGGCTACACCTTC. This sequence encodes CASSLGSGQDTYGYTF.

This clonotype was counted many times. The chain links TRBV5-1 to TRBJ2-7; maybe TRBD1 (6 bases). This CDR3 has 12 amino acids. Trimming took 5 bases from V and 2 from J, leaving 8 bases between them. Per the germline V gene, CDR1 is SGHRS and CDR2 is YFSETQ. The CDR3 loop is CASRQGPYEQYF. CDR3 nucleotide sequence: TGCGCCAGCAGACAGGGTCCCTACGAGCAGTACTTC.

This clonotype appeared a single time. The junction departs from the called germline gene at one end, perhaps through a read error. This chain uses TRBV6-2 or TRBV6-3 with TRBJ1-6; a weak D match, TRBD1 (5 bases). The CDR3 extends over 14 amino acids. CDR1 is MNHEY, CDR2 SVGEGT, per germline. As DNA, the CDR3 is TGTGCCAGCAGTAAAATGACAGACCGATCACCCCTCCACTTC. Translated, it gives CASSKMTDRSPLHF.

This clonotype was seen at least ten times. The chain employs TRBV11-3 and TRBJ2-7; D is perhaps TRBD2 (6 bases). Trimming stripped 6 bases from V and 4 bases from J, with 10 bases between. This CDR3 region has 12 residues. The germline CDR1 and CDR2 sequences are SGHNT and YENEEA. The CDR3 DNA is TGTGCCAGCAGGGGGGGTTTTTACGAGCAGTACTTC. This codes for CASRGGFYEQYF.

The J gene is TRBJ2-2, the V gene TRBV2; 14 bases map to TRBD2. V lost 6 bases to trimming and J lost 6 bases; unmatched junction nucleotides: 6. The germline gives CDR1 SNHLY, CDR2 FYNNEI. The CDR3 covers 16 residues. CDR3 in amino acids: CASRAPGLAGAGELFF. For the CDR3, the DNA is TGTGCCAGCAGGGCTCCGGGACTAGCGGGAGCCGGGGAGCTGTTTTTT.

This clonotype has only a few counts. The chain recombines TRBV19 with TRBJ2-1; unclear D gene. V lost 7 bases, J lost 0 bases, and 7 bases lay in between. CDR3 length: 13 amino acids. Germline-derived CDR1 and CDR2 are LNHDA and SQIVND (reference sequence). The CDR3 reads CASIPSSYNEQFF. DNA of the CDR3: TGTGCCAGTATCCCAAGCTCCTACAATGAGCAGTTCTTC. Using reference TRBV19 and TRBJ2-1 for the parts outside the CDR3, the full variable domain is DGGITQSPKYLFRKEGQNVTLSCEQNLNHDAMYWYRQDPGQGLRLIYYSQIVNDFQKGDIAEGYSVSREKKESFPLTVTSAQKNPTAFYLCASIPSSYNEQFFGPGTRLTVL.